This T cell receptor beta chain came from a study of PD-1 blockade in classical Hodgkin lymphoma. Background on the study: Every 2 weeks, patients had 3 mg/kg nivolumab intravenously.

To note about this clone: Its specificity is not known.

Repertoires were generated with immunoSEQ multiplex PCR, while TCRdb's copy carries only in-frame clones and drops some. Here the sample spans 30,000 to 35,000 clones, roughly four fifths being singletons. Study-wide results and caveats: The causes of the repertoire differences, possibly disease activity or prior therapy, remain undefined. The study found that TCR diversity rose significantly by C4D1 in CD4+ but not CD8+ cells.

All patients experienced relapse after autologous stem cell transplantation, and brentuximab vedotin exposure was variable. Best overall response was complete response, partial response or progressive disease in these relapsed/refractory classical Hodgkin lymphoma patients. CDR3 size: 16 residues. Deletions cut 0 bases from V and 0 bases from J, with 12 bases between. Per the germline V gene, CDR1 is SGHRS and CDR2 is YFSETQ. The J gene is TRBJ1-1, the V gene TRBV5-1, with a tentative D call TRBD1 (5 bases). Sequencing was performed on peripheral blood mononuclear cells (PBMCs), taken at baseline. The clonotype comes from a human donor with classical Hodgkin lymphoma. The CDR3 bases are TGCGCCAGCAGCTTGGGCGGGACGTGGGTGAACACTGAAGCTTTCTTT. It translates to CASSLGGTWVNTEAFF. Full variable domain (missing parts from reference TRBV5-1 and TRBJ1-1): KAGVTQTPRYLIKTRGQQVTLSCSPISGHRSVSWYQQTPGQGLQFLFEYFSETQRNKGNFPGRFSGRQFSNSRSEMNVSTLELGDSALYLCASSLGGTWVNTEAFFGQGTRLTVV.